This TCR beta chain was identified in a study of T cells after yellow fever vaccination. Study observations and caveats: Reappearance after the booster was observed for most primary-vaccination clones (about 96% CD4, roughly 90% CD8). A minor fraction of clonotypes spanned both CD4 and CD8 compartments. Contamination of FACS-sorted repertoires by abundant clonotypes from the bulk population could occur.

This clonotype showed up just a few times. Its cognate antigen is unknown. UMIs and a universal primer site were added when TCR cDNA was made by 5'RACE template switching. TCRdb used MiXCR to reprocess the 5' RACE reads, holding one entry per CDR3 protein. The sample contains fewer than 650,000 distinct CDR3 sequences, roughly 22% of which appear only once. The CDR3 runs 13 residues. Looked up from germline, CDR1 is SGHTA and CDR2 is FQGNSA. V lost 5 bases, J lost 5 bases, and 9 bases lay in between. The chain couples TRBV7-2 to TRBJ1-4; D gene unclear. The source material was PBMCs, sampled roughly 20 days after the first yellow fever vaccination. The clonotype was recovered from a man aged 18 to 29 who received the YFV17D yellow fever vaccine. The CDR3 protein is CASSRAINEKLFF. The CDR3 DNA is TGTGCCAGCAGCAGGGCTATCAATGAAAAACTGTTTTTT.